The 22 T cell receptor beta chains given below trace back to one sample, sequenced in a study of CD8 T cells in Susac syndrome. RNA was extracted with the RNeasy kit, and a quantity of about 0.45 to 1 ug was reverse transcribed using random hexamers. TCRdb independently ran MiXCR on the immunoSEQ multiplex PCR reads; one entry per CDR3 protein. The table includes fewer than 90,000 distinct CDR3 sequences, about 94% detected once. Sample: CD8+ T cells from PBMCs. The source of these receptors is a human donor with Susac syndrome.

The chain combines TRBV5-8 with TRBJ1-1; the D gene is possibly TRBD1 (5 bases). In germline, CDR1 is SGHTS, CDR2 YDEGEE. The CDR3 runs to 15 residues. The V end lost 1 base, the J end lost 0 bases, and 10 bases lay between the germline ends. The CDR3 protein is CASSLTGLMNTEAFF. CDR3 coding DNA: TGTGCCAGCAGCTTGACAGGTTTGATGAACACTGAAGCTTTCTTT.

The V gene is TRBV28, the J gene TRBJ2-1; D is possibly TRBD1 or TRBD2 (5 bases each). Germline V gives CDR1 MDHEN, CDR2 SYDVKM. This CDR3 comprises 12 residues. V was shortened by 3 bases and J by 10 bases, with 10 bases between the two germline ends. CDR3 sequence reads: CASSFQGDEQFF. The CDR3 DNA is TGTGCCAGCAGTTTTCAGGGAGACGAGCAGTTCTTC.

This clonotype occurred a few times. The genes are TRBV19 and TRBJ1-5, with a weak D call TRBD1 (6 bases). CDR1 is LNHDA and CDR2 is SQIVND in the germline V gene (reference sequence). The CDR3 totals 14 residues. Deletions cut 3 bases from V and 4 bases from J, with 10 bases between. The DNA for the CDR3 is TGTGCCAGTAGTATCGGGGGGACAAATCAGCCCCAGCATTTT. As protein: CASSIGGTNQPQHF.

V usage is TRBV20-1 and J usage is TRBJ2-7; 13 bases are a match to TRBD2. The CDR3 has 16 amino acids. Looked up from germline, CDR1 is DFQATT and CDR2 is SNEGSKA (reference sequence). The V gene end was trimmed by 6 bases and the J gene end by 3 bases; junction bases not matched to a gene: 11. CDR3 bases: TGCAGTGCAGGGACTAGCGGGGACGTAACGCGCTACGAGCAGTACTTC. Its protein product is CSAGTSGDVTRYEQYF.

The CDR3 is CASRPRDRDNTGELFF. DNA for the CDR3: TGTGCCAGCAGGCCCCGGGACAGGGACAACACCGGGGAGCTGTTTTTT. V usage is TRBV12-3 or TRBV12-4 and J usage is TRBJ2-2; 9 bases agree with TRBD1. Trimming cost V 6 bases and J 2 bases; bases outside gene matches: 7. This CDR3 region has 16 residues.

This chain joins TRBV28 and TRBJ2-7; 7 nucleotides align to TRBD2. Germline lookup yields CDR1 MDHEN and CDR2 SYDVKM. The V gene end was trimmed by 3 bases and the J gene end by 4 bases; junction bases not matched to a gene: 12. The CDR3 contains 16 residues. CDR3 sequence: CASSFDGLAENYEQYF. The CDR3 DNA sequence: TGTGCCAGCAGTTTCGATGGGCTAGCGGAAAATTACGAGCAGTACTTC.

The CDR3 protein is CASSSPGQGSYGYTF. CDR3 DNA sequence: TGTGCCAGCAGTTCGCCAGGACAGGGTTCCTATGGCTACACCTTC. This chain links TRBV12-3 or TRBV12-4 with TRBJ1-2; 8 nucleotides agree with TRBD1. The CDR3 totals 15 residues. The trim removed 4 bases at V and 4 bases at J, leaving 8 bases unmatched.

As DNA, the CDR3 is TGTGCCAGCAGCTTAGGACTCTCCACTGAAGCTTTCTTT. Translated, it gives CASSLGLSTEAFF. The genes are TRBV13 and TRBJ1-1; no reliable D call. Per the germline V gene, CDR1 is PRHDT and CDR2 is FYEKMQ (reference sequence). There are 13 residues in the CDR3. V was cut by 0 bases and J by 4 bases, with 6 bases left in between.

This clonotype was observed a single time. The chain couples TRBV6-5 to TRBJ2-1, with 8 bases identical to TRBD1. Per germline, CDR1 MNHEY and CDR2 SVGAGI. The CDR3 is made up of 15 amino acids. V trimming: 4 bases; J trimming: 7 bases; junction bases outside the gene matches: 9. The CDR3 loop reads CASSSLRTGKNEQFF. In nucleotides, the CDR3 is TGTGCCAGCAGTTCCTTGAGGACAGGGAAAAATGAGCAGTTCTTC.

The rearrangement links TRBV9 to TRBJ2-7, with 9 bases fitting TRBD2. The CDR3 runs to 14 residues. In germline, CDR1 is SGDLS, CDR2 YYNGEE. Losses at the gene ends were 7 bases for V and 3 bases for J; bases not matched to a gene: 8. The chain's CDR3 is CASSRAGGNYEQYF. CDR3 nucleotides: TGTGCCAGCTCACGAGCGGGGGGAAACTACGAGCAGTACTTC. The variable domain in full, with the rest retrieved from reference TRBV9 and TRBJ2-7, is DSGVTQTPKHLITATGQRVTLRCSPRSGDLSVYWYQQSLDQGLQFLIQYYNGEERAKGNILERFSAQQFPDLHSELNLSSLELGDSALYFCASSRAGGNYEQYFGPGTRLTVT.

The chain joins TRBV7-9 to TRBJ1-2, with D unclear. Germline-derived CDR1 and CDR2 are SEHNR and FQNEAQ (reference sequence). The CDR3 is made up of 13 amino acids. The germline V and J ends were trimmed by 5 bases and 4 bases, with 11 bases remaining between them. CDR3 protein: CASSHGITYGYTF. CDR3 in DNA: TGTGCCAGCAGCCACGGGATTACCTATGGCTACACCTTC.

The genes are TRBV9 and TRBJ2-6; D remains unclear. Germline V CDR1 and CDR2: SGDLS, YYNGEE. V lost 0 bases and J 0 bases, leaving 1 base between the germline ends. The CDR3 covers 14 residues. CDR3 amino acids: CASSVVSGANVLTF. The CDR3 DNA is TGTGCCAGCAGCGTAGTCTCTGGGGCCAACGTCCTGACTTTC.

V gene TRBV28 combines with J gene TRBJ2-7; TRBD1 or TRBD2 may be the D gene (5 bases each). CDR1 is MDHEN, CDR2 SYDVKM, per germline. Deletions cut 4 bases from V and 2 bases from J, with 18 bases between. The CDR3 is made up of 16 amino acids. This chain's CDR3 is CASSSGWRQSTYEQYF. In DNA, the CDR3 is TGTGCCAGCAGTTCGGGATGGCGACAGTCAACCTACGAGCAGTACTTC. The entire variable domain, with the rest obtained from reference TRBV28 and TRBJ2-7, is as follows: DVKVTQSSRYLVKRTGEKVFLECVQDMDHENMFWYRQDPGLGLRLIYFSYDVKMKEKGDIPEGYSVSREKKERFSLILESASTNQTSMYLCASSSGWRQSTYEQYFGPGTRLTVT.

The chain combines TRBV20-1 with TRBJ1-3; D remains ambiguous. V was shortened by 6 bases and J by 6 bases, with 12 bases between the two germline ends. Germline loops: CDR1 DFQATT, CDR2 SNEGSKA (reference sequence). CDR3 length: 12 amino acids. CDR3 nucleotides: TGCAGTGCCCCCGGGGTACCAAACACCATATATTTT. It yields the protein CSAPGVPNTIYF.

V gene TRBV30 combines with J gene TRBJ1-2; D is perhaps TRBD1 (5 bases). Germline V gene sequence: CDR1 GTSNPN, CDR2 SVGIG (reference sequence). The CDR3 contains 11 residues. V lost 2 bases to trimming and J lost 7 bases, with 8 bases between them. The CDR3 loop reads CAWSLGTGYTF. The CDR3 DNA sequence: TGTGCCTGGAGTCTAGGGACTGGCTACACCTTC.

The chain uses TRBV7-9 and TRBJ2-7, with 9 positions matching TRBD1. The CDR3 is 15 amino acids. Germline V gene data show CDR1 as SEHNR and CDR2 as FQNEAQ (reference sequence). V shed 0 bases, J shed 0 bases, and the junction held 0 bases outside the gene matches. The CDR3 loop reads CASSLAGQGSYEQYF. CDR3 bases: TGTGCCAGCAGCTTAGCGGGACAGGGCTCCTACGAGCAGTACTTC.

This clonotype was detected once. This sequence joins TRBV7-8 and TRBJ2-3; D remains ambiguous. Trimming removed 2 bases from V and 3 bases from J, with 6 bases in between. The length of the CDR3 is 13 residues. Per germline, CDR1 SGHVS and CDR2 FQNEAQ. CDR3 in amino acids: CASSLMVTDTQYF. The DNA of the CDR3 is TGTGCCAGCAGCTTAATGGTTACAGATACGCAGTATTTT.

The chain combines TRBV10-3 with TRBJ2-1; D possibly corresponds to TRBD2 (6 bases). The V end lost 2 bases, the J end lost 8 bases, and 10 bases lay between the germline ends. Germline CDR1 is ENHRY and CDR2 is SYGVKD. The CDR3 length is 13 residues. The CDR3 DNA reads TGTGCCATCAGTGAGCTGGGGGGTGATGAGCAGTTCTTC. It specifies CAISELGGDEQFF.

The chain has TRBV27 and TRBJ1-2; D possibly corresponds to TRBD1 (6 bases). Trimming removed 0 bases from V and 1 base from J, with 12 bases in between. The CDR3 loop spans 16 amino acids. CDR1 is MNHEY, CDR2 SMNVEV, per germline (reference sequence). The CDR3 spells CASSLSGGQSNYGYTF. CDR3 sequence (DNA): TGTGCCAGCAGTTTATCGGGGGGACAAAGTAACTATGGCTACACCTTC.

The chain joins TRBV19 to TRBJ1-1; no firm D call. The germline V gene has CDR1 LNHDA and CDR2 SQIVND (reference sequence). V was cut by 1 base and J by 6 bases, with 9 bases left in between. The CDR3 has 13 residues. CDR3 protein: CASSIGSGAEAFF. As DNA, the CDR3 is TGTGCCAGTAGTATAGGCAGCGGGGCTGAAGCTTTCTTT.

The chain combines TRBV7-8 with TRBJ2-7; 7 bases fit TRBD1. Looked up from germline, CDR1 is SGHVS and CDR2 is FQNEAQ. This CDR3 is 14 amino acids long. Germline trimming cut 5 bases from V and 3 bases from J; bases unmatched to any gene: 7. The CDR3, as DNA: TGTGCCAGCAGCGCCCCGGGACAGTTCTACGAGCAGTACTTC. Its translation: CASSAPGQFYEQYF. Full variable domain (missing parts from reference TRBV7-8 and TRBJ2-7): GAGVSQSPRYKVAKRGQDVALRCDPISGHVSLFWYQQALGQGPEFLTYFQNEAQLDKSGLPSDRFFAERPEGSVSTLKIQRTQQEDSAVYLCASSAPGQFYEQYFGPGTRLTVT.

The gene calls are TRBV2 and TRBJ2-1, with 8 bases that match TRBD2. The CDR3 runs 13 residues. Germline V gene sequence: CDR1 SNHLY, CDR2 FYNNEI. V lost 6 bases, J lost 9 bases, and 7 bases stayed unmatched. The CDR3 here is CASSPGGLSEQFF. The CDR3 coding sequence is TGTGCCAGCAGCCCGGGAGGGTTGAGTGAGCAGTTCTTC.